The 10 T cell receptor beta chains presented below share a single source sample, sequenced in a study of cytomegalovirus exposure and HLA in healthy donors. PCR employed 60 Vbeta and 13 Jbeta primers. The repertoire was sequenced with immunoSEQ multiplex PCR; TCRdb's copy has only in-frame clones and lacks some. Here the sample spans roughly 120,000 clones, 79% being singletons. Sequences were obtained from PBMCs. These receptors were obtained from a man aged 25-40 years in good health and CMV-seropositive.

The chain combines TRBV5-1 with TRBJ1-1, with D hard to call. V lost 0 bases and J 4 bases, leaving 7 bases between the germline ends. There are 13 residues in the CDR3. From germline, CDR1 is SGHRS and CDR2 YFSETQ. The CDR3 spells CASSLAEFTEAFF. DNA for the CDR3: TGCGCCAGCAGCTTGGCCGAGTTCACTGAAGCTTTCTTT.

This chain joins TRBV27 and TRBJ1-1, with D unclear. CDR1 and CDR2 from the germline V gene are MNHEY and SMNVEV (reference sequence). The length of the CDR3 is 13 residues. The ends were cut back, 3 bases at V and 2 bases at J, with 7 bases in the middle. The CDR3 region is CASSFFLNTEAFF. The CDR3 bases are TGTGCCAGCAGTTTTTTCCTTAACACTGAAGCTTTCTTT.

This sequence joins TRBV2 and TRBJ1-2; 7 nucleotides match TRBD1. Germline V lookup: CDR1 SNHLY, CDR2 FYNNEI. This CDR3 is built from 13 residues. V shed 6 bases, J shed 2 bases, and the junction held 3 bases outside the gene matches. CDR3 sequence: CASREGQNYGYTF. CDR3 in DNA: TGTGCCAGCAGGGAGGGACAGAACTATGGCTACACCTTC.

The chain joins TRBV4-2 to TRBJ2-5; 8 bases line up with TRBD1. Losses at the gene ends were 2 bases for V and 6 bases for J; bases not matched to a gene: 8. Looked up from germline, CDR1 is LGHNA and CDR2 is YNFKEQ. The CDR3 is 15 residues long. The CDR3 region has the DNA TGTGCCAGCAGCCAAATCCGGGACAGGCCCAAGACCCAGTACTTC. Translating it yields CASSQIRDRPKTQYF.

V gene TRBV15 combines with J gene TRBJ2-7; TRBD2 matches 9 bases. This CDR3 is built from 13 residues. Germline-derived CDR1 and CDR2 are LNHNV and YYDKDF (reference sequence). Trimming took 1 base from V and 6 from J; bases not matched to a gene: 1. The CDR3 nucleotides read TGTGCCACCAGCAGAGCGGGACTAGCCGAGCAGTACTTC. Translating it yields CATSRAGLAEQYF.

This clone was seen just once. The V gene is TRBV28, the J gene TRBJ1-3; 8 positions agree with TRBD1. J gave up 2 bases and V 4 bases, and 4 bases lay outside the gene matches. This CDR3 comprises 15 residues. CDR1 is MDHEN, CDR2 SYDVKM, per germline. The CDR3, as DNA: TGTGCCAGCAGTTCGACGGACAGGGCTGGAAACACCATATATTTT. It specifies CASSSTDRAGNTIYF. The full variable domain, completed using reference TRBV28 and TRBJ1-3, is DVKVTQSSRYLVKRTGEKVFLECVQDMDHENMFWYRQDPGLGLRLIYFSYDVKMKEKGDIPEGYSVSREKKERFSLILESASTNQTSMYLCASSSTDRAGNTIYFGEGSWLTVV.

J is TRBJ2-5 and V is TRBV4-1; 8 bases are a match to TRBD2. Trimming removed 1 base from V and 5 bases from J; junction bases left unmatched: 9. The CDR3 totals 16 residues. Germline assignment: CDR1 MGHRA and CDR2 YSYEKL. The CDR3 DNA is TGCGCCAGCAGCCAAGTAGGTCGGGGGGGCCGCGAGACCCAGTACTTC. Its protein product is CASSQVGRGGRETQYF.

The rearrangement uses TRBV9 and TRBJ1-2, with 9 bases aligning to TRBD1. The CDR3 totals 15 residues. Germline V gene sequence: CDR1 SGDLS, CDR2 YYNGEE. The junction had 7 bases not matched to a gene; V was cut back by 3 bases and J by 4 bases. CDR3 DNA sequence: TGTGCCAGCAGCGCGCGGGACAGGGCCTCCTATGGCTACACCTTC. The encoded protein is CASSARDRASYGYTF. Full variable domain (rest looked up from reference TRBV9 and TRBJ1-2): DSGVTQTPKHLITATGQRVTLRCSPRSGDLSVYWYQQSLDQGLQFLIQYYNGEERAKGNILERFSAQQFPDLHSELNLSSLELGDSALYFCASSARDRASYGYTFGSGTRLTVV.

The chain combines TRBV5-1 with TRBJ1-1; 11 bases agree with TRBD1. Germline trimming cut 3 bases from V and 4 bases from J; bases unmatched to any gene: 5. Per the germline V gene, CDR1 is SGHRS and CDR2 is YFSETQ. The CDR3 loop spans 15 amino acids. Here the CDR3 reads CASSSTDRGRTEAFF. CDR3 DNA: TGCGCCAGCAGCTCCACGGACAGGGGGCGCACTGAAGCTTTCTTT.

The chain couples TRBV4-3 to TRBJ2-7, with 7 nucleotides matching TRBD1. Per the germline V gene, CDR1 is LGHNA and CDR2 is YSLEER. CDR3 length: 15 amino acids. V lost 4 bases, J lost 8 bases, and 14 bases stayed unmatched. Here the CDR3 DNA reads TGCGCCAGCAGCCCCTCCCCGGGACAGTCTTTCAAGCAGTACTTC. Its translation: CASSPSPGQSFKQYF.